What follows are 10 T cell receptor beta chains derived from one specimen sequenced in a study of identical twins. MiXCR was run by TCRdb on the 5' RACE reads, yielding one entry per CDR3 protein. The table lists under 900,000 distinct CDR3 sequences, roughly an eighth of them singletons. This sample was also put to use in a study of yellow fever vaccine responses in identical twins.

The sequenced sample consisted of PBMCs. Receptors were obtained from a woman aged 18-30 years in good health.

The sample holds a few counts of this clonotype. The V call is TRBV9, the J call TRBJ2-7; D is ambiguous. Germline lookup yields CDR1 SGDLS and CDR2 YYNGEE. Trimming cost V 10 bases and J 5 bases, with 10 bases left between them. The CDR3 has 10 amino acids. The CDR3 DNA reads as TGTGCCTATTTTGTGGACGAGCAGTACTTC. It translates to CAYFVDEQYF.

In DNA form, the CDR3 reads TGTGCCACCAGACGGGGGAGGGACACTGAAGCTTTCTTT. This encodes CATRRGRDTEAFF. The J gene is TRBJ1-1, the V gene TRBV15, with D possibly TRBD1 on 5 matching bases. The CDR3 length is 13 residues. Trimming pared 6 bases from V and 3 bases from J, leaving 11 bases between. CDR1 is LNHNV, CDR2 YYDKDF, per germline (reference sequence).

The CDR3 is CASRPPGLAGVGYEQYF. The CDR3 DNA is TGTGCCAGCAGGCCCCCTGGACTAGCGGGAGTAGGGTACGAGCAGTACTTC. The genes are TRBV27 and TRBJ2-7, with 13 bases lining up with TRBD2. This CDR3 contains 17 residues. In germline, CDR1 is MNHEY, CDR2 SMNVEV (reference sequence). With 6 bases clipped from V and 4 bases from J, the junction kept 12 bases outside the gene matches.

This clonotype was detected only a few times. The gene calls are TRBV28 and TRBJ2-1; 8 nucleotides match TRBD2. Germline trimming cut 6 bases from V and 2 bases from J; bases unmatched to any gene: 3. The CDR3 consists of 14 residues. Germline V gene data show CDR1 as MDHEN and CDR2 as SYDVKM. The CDR3 loop reads CASRSGLAYNEQFF. The CDR3 nucleotides read TGTGCCAGCAGGTCGGGACTAGCCTACAATGAGCAGTTCTTC.

V and J are TRBV21-1 and TRBJ2-2; whether TRBD2, the table's D call, matches the DNA was not checked. TRBV21-1 is an annotated pseudogene. CDR3 length: 16 residues. CDR3 coding DNA: TGTGCCAGCAGCAAAGAGTGCACTAGCGGGACCGGGGAGCTGTTTTTT. It yields the protein CASSKECTSGTGELFF.

The CDR3 is CSARVPPGQGMAHEQYF. In nucleotides, the CDR3 is TGCAGTGCTAGAGTCCCCCCCGGACAGGGTATGGCCCACGAGCAGTACTTC. The genes are TRBV20-1 and TRBJ2-7; 8 nucleotides line up with TRBD1. Germline CDR1 is DFQATT and CDR2 is SNEGSKA (reference sequence). V dropped 1 base and J dropped 5; count of bases not matched to a gene: 16. The CDR3 has 17 residues.

This clonotype has a handful of counts. The chain combines TRBV7-6 with TRBJ2-1; D might be TRBD1 or TRBD2, each matching 5 bases. Trimming removed 3 bases from V and 6 bases from J, with 15 bases in between. Germline lookup yields CDR1 SGHVS and CDR2 FNYEAQ. CDR3 length: 15 residues. The CDR3 here is CASSFSSRGSNEQFF. CDR3 sequence (DNA): TGTGCCAGCAGCTTTTCATCGAGGGGTTCCAATGAGCAGTTCTTC.

This clonotype has only a few counts. The V and J genes are TRBV2 and TRBJ1-1; 12 bases are shared with TRBD1. J gave up 6 bases and V 7 bases, and 3 bases lay outside the gene matches. The germline CDR1 and CDR2 sequences are SNHLY and FYNNEI. This CDR3 spans 13 amino acids. The CDR3 nucleotides read TGTGCCAGCATGGGACAGGGGGCGCCTGAAGCTTTCTTT. It translates to CASMGQGAPEAFF.

The V call is TRBV6-5, the J call TRBJ1-5; D possibly corresponds to TRBD1 (5 bases). The CDR3 length is 16 residues. Trimming took 1 base from V and 0 from J, leaving 10 bases between them. Germline lookup yields CDR1 MNHEY and CDR2 SVGAGI. The CDR3: CASSYYGTDSNQPQHF. The DNA of the CDR3 is TGTGCCAGCAGTTACTACGGGACGGATAGCAATCAGCCCCAGCATTTT.

There are many counts of this clonotype. J is TRBJ2-2 and V is TRBV7-9, with 9 nucleotides matching TRBD2. This CDR3 spans 14 amino acids. Trimming cost V 5 bases and J 5 bases; bases outside gene matches: 3. CDR1 is SEHNR and CDR2 is FQNEAQ in the germline V gene (reference sequence). CDR3 loop: CASSPGLATGELFF. The CDR3 DNA is TGTGCCAGCAGCCCAGGACTAGCGACCGGGGAGCTGTTTTTT.